This T cell receptor beta chain was sequenced during a study of blood T cell repertoires in COVID-19 (dated by TCRdb to 2018 to 2020). Regarding the study in general: The collaborator samples originated in the United States, Italy and Spain and spanned the acute and convalescent phases of COVID-19. The prospective study material was composed of cDNA or gDNA derived from T cells, B-cell-depleted T cells, or PBMCs. The dataset comprised deeply sampled blood TCRbeta repertoires from subjects exposed to, actively infected with, or recovered from COVID-19. The repertoires were released in a freely available public database intended as a resource for research on the immune response to SARS-CoV-2. Samples came from the ongoing ImmuneRACE study (first 160 participants) plus 1,254 subjects from 6 global collaborators. Sample metadata almost always included a de-identified subject ID, COVID-19 status, age in years and sex. Where available, HLA class I and class II types were obtained from metadata supplied by the sample provider rather than from assay-based typing.

The V end gives up 5 bases and the J end 3 bases, leaving 5 bases in the junction not matched to a gene. The germline V gene specifies ENHRY as CDR1 and SYGVKD as CDR2. The CDR3 has 15 amino acids, counting the end cysteine and phenylalanine. Only the CDR3 region is kept as DNA, spanning 45 bases read in frame from base 1. Collaborating institutions collected whole blood in K2EDTA tubes following their own protocols. Collaborator samples were shipped for TCRbeta analysis as frozen whole blood, isolated PBMCs, or DNA extracted from either sample type. Paper-wide results and their limitations: Clinical and demographic metadata were provided uncurated, with the amount varying by source and participant.

Concerning this clone itself: Its antigen specificity is not known. The record has no base qualities; no much larger clone is one base away.

TCRbeta CDR3 regions were amplified from genomic DNA by means of the immunoSEQ Assay, a bias-controlled multiplex PCR. The study's processing was this. The number of nucleated cells in each sample was estimated by amplification of reference gene primers within the assay. To quantify the absolute abundance of each unique TCRbeta CDR3 rearrangement, sequence reads were collapsed and filtered. Productive Simpson clonality was computed per sample as the square root of Simpson's diversity index over productive rearrangements. Not all clones reach the TCRdb copy of this immuneACCESS table, which keeps in-frame sequences only. Checked studies attribute under half of the gap to unresolved V genes and leave the rest unexplained. The V and J calls and clone size come from that table; D and trimming were worked out from the DNA. In this sample the table shows approximately 90,000 clones, 80% of which occur a single time. The ten largest clones represent 15% to 20% of the sample.

Recombination linked TRBV10-3 to TRBJ2-3; 10 central bases correspond to TRBD2. The origin of this receptor is a woman older than 75 with acute or convalescent COVID-19. Sequences were obtained from peripheral blood. Here is the DNA: TGTGCCATCAGTTACACTAGCGGGGTTACAGATACGCAGTATTTT. Translated, it gives CAISYTSGVTDTQYF.